The clone carrying this T cell receptor (beta chain) was counted a few times. Other DNA sequences within the sample encode an identical CDR3. The protocol was immunoSEQ multiplex PCR, while the TCRdb copy is restricted to in-frame clones and leaves out a portion. The sample records around 2.5 million clones, approximately 94% being singletons. Caucasian adults residing in Nashville, Tennessee made up all the donors. This sample is part of a study of shared clonotypes between healthy human individuals. The CDR3 has 11 residues. V was clipped by 4 bases and J by 0 bases, with 3 bases between them. CDR1 SQVTM and CDR2 ANQGSEA come from the germline V gene.

This chain connects TRBV29-1 to TRBJ1-1, with no clear D. This sequence originates from a man younger than 30 in good health. Some clones in this sample may be carry-over from other donors' samples. The sequencing sample was made of naive CD4+ T cells from PBMCs. Subset noted: CD45RA+ positively selected. The CDR3 here is CSVAVNTEAFF. In DNA, the CDR3 is TGCAGCGTTGCAGTGAACACTGAAGCTTTCTTT.